Listed below are T cell receptor beta chains from one sample, sequenced in a study of shared clonotypes between healthy human individuals. Some clones are missing from TCRdb's copy, which holds only in-frame ones; the method was immunoSEQ multiplex PCR. The data show more than 1,200,000 clones, with roughly 98.5% seen just once and around 0.33% held by the top ten. The sample was naive CD4+ T cells sorted from blood. Receptors were obtained from a man younger than 45 in good health. Each CDR3 is given without its conserved first and last residue.

v_gene,j_gene,CDR3aa
TRBV6-1,TRBJ2-1,ASSEVMGLAGGYNEQF
TRBV27,TRBJ2-1,ASSSGTSAGQF
TRBV25-1,TRBJ1-1,ASSSRNTEAF
TRBV5-1,TRBJ2-7,ASSLFGQGDYEQY
TRBV29-1,TRBJ2-4,SVGGGRDSQGIQY
TRBV28,TRBJ2-7,ASSSRGSPGQGAGEQY
TRBV18,TRBJ2-1,ASSPPGSEGQF
TRBV9,TRBJ2-2,ASSVVPLPGGPGELF
TRBV4-1,TRBJ2-1,ASSRTSGRGNEQF
TRBV7-2,TRBJ1-5,ASAEGQGNQPQH
TRBV7-2,TRBJ1-3,ASSLDRTIGNTIY
TRBV6-1,TRBJ2-7,ASIPQRVMPYEQY
TRBV28,TRBJ2-2,ASSSASGNTGELF
TRBV18,TRBJ2-2,ASSRGGSLDTGELF
TRBV6-1,TRBJ2-7,ASSEGLSGTVSYEQY